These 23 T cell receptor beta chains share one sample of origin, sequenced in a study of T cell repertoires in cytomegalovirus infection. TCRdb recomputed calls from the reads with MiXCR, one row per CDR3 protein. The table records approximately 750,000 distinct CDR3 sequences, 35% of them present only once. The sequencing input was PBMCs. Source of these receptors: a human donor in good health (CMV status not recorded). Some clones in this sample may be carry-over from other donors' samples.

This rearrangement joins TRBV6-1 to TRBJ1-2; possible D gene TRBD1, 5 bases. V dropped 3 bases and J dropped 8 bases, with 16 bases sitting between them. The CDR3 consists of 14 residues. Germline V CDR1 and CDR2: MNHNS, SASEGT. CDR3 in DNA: TGTGCCAGCAGTGAGGCCAGGGTTACGCGGGGCTACACCTTC. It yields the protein CASSEARVTRGYTF.

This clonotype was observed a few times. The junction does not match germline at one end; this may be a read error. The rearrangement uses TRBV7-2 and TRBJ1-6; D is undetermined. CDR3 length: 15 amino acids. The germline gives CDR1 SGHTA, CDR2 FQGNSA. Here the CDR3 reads CASSFVRGDNSPPDF. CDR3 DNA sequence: TGTGCCAGCAGCTTCGTTCGCGGTGACAATTCCCCTCCCGACTTT. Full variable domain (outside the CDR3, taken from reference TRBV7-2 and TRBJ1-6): GAGVSQSPSNKVTEKGKDVELRCDPISGHTALYWYRQSLGQGLEFLIYFQGNSAPDKSGLPSDRFSAERTGGSVSTLTIQRTQQEDSAVYLCASSFVRGDNSPPDFGNGTRLTVT.

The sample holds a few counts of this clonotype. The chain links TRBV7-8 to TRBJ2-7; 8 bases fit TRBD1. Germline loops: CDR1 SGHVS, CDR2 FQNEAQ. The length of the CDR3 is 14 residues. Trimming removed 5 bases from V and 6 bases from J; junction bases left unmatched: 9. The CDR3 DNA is TGTGCCAGCAGCCTTGACCCACAGGGGGGCGAGCAGTACTTC. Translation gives CASSLDPQGGEQYF.

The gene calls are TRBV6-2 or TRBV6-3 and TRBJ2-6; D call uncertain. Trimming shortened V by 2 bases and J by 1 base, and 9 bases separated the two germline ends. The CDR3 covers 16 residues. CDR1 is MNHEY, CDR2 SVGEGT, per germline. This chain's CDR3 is CASSYGVISGANVLTF. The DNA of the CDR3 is TGTGCCAGCAGTTACGGTGTCATTTCTGGGGCCAACGTCCTGACTTTC.

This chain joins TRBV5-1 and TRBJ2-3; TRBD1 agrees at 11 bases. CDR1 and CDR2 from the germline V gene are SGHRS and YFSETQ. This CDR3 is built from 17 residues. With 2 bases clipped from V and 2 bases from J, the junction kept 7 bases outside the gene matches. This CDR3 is CASSFEGQGAITDTQYF. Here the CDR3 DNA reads TGCGCCAGCAGCTTTGAAGGACAGGGGGCGATCACAGATACGCAGTATTTT.

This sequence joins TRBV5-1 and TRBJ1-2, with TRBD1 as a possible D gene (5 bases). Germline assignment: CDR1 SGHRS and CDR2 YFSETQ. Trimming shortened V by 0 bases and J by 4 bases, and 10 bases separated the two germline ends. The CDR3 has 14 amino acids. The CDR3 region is CASSLGQSSYGYTF. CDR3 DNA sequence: TGCGCCAGCAGCTTGGGACAGTCCTCCTATGGCTACACCTTC.

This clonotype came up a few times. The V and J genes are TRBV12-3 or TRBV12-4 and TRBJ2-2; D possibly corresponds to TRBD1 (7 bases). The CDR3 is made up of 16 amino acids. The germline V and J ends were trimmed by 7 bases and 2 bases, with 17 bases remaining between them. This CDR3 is CASNPGGQLNTGELFF. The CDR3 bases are TGTGCCAGCAACCCCGGGGGACAGCTAAACACCGGGGAGCTGTTTTTT.

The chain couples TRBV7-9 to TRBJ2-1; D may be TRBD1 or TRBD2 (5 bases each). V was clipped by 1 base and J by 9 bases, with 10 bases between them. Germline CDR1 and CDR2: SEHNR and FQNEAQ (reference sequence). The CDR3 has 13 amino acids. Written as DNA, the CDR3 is TGTGCCAGCAGCTTAGTGGGGGTGTCTGAGCAGTTCTTC. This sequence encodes CASSLVGVSEQFF.

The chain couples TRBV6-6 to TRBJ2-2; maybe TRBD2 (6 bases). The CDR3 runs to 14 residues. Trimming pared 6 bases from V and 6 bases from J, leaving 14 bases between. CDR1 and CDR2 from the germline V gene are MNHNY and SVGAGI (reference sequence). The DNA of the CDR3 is TGTGCCAGCAGATCGGGCCCGGGGGCCGGGGAGCTGTTTTTT. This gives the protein CASRSGPGAGELFF.

The CDR3 sequence is CARSGQENTEAFF. The CDR3 coding sequence is TGTGCCAGAAGCGGACAGGAGAACACTGAAGCTTTCTTT. This chain links TRBV11-2 with TRBJ1-1; 7 bases are shared with TRBD1. Germline V gives CDR1 SGHAT, CDR2 FQNNGV. V was pared by 9 bases and J by 1 base, with 5 bases of the junction left unmatched. The CDR3 length is 13 residues.

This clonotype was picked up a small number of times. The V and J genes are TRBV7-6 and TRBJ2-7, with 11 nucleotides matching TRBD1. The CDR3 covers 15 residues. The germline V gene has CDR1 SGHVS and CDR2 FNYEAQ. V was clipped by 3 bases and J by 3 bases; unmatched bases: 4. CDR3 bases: TGTGCCAGCAGCTTTAGGACAGGGGGCCTCTACGAGCAGTACTTC. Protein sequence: CASSFRTGGLYEQYF.

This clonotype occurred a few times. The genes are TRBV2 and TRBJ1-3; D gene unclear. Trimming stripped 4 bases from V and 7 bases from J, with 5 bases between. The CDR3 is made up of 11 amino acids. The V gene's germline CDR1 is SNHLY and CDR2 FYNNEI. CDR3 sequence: CASSARNTIYF. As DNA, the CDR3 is TGTGCCAGCAGTGCCCGTAACACCATATATTTT. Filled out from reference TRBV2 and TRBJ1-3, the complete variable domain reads EPEVTQTPSHQVTQMGQEVILRCVPISNHLYFYWYRQILGQKVEFLVSFYNNEISEKSEIFDDQFSVERPDGSNFTLKIRSTKLEDSAMYFCASSARNTIYFGEGSWLTVV.

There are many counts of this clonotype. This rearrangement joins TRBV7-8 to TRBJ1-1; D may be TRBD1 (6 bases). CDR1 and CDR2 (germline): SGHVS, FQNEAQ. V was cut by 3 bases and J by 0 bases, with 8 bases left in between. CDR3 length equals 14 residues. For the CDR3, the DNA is TGTGCCAGCAGCTTCCAGGGGATGAACACTGAAGCTTTCTTT. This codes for CASSFQGMNTEAFF.

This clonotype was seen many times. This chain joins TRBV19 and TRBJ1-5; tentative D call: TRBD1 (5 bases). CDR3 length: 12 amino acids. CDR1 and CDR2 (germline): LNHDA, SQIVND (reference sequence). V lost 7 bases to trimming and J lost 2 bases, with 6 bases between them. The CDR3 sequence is CASKGGNQPQHF. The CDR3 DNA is TGTGCCAGTAAAGGGGGCAATCAGCCCCAGCATTTT.

The DNA for the CDR3 is TGCAGTGCTAGATCGCGAACGGGCGAAAACATTCAGTACTTC. Translated, it gives CSARSRTGENIQYF. The V call is TRBV20-1, the J call TRBJ2-4; D is ambiguous. CDR3 length equals 14 residues. Trimming removed 2 bases at V and 5 bases at J, with 13 bases between. Germline V gene lookup returns CDR1 DFQATT and CDR2 SNEGSKA (reference sequence).

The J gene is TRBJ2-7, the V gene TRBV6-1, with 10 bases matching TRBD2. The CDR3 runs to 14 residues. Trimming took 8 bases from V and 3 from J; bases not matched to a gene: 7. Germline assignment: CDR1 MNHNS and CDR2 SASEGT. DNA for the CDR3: TGTGCCAGCCTCGCGGCTAGCGGGGGCTACGAGCAGTACTTC. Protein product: CASLAASGGYEQYF.

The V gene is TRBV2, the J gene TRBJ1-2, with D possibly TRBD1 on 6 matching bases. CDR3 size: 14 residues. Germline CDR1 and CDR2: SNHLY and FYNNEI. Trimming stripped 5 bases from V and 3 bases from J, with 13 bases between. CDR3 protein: CASSQQGWDYGYTF. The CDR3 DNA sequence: TGTGCCAGCAGTCAACAGGGCTGGGACTATGGCTACACCTTC.

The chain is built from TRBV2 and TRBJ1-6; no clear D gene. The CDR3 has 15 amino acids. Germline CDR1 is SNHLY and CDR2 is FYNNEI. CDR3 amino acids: CAHTNMSSYNSPLHF. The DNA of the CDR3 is TGTGCTCATACTAATATGAGCTCCTATAATTCACCCCTCCACTTT.

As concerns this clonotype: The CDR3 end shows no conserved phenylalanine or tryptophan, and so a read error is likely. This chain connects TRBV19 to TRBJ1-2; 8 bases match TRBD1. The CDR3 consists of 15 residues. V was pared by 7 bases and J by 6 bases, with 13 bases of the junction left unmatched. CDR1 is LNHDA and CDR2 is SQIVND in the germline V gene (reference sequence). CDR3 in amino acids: CASNPHRGTFDGYTL. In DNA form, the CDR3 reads TGTGCCAGTAACCCACACAGGGGGACGTTTGATGGCTACACCTTA.

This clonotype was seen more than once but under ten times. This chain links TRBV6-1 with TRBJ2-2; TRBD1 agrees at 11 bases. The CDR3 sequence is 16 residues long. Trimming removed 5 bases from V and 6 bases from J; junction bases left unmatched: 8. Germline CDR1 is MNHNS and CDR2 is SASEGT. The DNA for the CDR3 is TGTGCCAGCAGTCTTGGACAGGGGGCGCCCGCCGGGGAGCTGTTTTTT. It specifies CASSLGQGAPAGELFF.

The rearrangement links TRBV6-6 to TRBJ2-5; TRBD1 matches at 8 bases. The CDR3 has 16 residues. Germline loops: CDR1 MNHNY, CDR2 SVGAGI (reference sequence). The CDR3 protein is CYSSASGVRGQDTQYF. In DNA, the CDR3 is TGTTACAGCAGTGCTTCGGGGGTCAGGGGGCAGGACACCCAGTACTTC.

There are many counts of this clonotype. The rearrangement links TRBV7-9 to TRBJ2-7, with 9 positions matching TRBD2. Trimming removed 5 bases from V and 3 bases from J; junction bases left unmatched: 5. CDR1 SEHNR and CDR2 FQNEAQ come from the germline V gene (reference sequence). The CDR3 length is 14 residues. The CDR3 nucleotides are TGTGCCAGCAGCCCTAGCGGGGTTCTCTACGAGCAGTACTTC. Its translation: CASSPSGVLYEQYF.

Written as DNA, the CDR3 is TGTGCCACCAGCAGAGATCTGGTAGCAGGTGAGCAGTTCTTC. It encodes CATSRDLVAGEQFF. V and J are TRBV15 and TRBJ2-1; D unresolved. The germline V gene has CDR1 LNHNV and CDR2 YYDKDF (reference sequence). There are 14 residues in the CDR3. V lost 0 bases and J 9 bases, leaving 12 bases between the germline ends.